These 6 T cell receptor beta chains originate from one sample sequenced in a study of shared clonotypes between healthy human individuals. This table comes from immunoSEQ multiplex PCR, and its TCRdb copy is limited to in-frame clones, with some not included. The table has around 500,000 clones, roughly 78% seen once. The sequenced sample was PBMCs. Every receptor here comes from a woman aged 40 to 50 in good health. Some clones in this sample may be carry-over from other donors' samples.

Comments on this clone: At one end the junction does not follow the germline gene, possibly because of a read error. Different DNA sequences within this sample yield the same CDR3. The J gene is TRBJ1-3, the V gene TRBV19; D remains unclear. Germline V CDR1 and CDR2: LNHDA, SQIVND (reference sequence). The CDR3 has 13 amino acids. The CDR3 sequence: CASRYSSGNTIYF. As DNA, the CDR3 is TGTGCCAGTAGGTACAGCTCTGGAAACACCATATACTTT.

This clone was observed a few times. V and J are TRBV7-2 and TRBJ2-3; 10 bases are shared with TRBD2. After removal of 7 bases from V and 2 bases from J, the junction contained 6 bases not matched to a gene. Per the germline V gene, CDR1 is SGHTA and CDR2 is FQGNSA. The CDR3 runs to 15 residues. The CDR3, as DNA: TGTGCCAGCACCCTAGCGGGGGCTTTCACAGATACGCAGTATTTT. It specifies CASTLAGAFTDTQYF. Filled out from reference TRBV7-2 and TRBJ2-3, the complete variable domain reads GAGVSQSPSNKVTEKGKDVELRCDPISGHTALYWYRQSLGQGLEFLIYFQGNSAPDKSGLPSDRFSAERTGGSVSTLTIQRTQQEDSAVYLCASTLAGAFTDTQYFGPGTRLTVL.

V gene TRBV5-4 combines with J gene TRBJ2-2; 8 bases agree with TRBD2. V trimming: 4 bases; J trimming: 3 bases; junction bases outside the gene matches: 8. The CDR3 length is 16 residues. Germline lookup yields CDR1 SGHNT and CDR2 YYREEE (reference sequence). CDR3 DNA: TGTGCCAGCAGCCGCAGCGGGAGAGAGGACACCGGGGAGCTGTTTTTT. Its translation is CASSRSGREDTGELFF.

This clone was observed once. The chain is built from TRBV2 and TRBJ2-1, with 9 bases identical to TRBD1. V dropped 2 bases and J dropped 8; count of bases not matched to a gene: 13. In germline, CDR1 is SNHLY, CDR2 FYNNEI. The CDR3 has 17 residues. The CDR3: CASSEWGQGAPWDEQFF. The CDR3 bases are TGTGCCAGCAGTGAATGGGGACAGGGCGCCCCTTGGGATGAGCAGTTCTTC. The whole variable domain, filled in from reference TRBV2 and TRBJ2-1, reads EPEVTQTPSHQVTQMGQEVILRCVPISNHLYFYWYRQILGQKVEFLVSFYNNEISEKSEIFDDQFSVERPDGSNFTLKIRSTKLEDSAMYFCASSEWGQGAPWDEQFFGPGTRLTVL.

This clone was counted once. This chain uses TRBV19 with TRBJ1-1, with D unresolved. The CDR3 covers 13 residues. Trimming removed 9 bases at V and 1 base at J, with 12 bases between. The germline V gene has CDR1 LNHDA and CDR2 SQIVND (reference sequence). The CDR3 loop is CASNAKGNTEAFF. For the CDR3, the DNA is TGTGCCAGCAACGCTAAAGGGAACACTGAAGCTTTCTTT.

The chain combines TRBV19 with TRBJ2-2; possible D gene TRBD2, 6 bases. Trimming took off 3 bases at V and 2 bases at J, with 13 bases between the two ends. The CDR3 is made up of 16 amino acids. Germline lookup yields CDR1 LNHDA and CDR2 SQIVND (reference sequence). Here the CDR3 reads CASSIRRAANTGELFF. CDR3 nucleotide sequence: TGTGCCAGTAGTATTAGGAGGGCAGCCAACACCGGGGAGCTGTTTTTT.